Sequencing of this TCR beta chain was carried out in a study of T cell responses to AZD1222 COVID-19 vaccine. CDR1 and CDR2 (germline): MNHEY, SVGAGI. The CDR3 consists of 16 residues. V lost 2 bases and J lost 7, with 20 bases in between. Study findings and constraints: Per reports, nearly half of all spike-specific TCRs target regions that are unmutated in variants. Baseline serology detected seropositivity in only a handful of AZD1222 recipients. At 160-218 and 743-854, vaccine-associated CD4 TCRs were dominant, and they spanned spike.

Repertoires were generated with immunoSEQ multiplex PCR, while TCRdb's copy carries only in-frame clones and drops some. Of 150,000 to 200,000 clones in the sample, approximately 95% were seen once. On this clone itself: What it recognizes is unknown.

This receptor was taken from an adult in good health. The specimen comprised peripheral blood, sampled on day 0 of AZD1222 vaccination. This rearrangement joins TRBV6-5 to TRBJ1-2; no reliable D call. CDR3 in DNA: TGTGCCAGCAGTTACCACCCGCGGGTGGGGAAGGGTGGCTACACCTTC. It yields the protein CASSYHPRVGKGGYTF.